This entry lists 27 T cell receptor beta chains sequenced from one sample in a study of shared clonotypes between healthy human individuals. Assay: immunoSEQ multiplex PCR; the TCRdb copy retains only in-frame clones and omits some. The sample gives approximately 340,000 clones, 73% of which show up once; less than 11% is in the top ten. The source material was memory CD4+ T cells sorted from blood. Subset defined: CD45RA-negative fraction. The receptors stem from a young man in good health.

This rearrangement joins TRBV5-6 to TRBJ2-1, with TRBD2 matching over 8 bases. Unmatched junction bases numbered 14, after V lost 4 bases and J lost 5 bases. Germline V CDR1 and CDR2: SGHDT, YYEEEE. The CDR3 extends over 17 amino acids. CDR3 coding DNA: TGTGCCAGCAGCGTCTCCCTTCGGCGGGAGGTTAACAATGAGCAGTTCTTC. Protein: CASSVSLRREVNNEQFF. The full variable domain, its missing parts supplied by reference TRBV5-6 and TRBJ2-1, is DAGVTQSPTHLIKTRGQQVTLRCSPKSGHDTVSWYQQALGQGPQFIFQYYEEEERQRGNFPDRFSGHQFPNYSSELNVNALLLGDSALYLCASSVSLRREVNNEQFFGPGTRLTVL.

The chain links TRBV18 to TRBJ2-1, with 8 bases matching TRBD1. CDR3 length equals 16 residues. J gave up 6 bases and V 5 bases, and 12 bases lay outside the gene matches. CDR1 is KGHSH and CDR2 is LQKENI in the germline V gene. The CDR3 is CASSSSTGGFFNEQFF. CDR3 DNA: TGTGCCAGCTCATCAAGCACAGGGGGATTCTTCAATGAGCAGTTCTTC.

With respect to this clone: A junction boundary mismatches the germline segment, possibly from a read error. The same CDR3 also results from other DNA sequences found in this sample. The CDR3 nucleotides read TGTGCCAGCATAGGGGACAGGATTAGCTCCTACGAGCAGTACTTT. Encoded protein: CASIGDRISSYEQYF. This sequence joins TRBV2 and TRBJ2-7; 8 positions match TRBD1. The CDR3 has 15 residues. Per the germline V gene, CDR1 is SNHLY and CDR2 is FYNNEI.

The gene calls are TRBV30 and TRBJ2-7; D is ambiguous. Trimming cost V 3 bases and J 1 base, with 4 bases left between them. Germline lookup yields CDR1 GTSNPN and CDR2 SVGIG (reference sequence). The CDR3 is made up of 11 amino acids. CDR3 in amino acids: CAWRWSYEQYF. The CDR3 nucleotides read TGTGCCTGGAGATGGTCCTACGAGCAGTACTTC.

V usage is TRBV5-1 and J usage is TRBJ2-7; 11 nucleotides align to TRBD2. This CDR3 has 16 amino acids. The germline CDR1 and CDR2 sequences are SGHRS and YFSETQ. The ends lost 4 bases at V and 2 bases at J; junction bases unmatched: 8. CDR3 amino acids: CASSQGTSGLPYEQYF. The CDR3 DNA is TGCGCCAGCAGCCAAGGGACTAGCGGACTACCCTACGAGCAGTACTTC.

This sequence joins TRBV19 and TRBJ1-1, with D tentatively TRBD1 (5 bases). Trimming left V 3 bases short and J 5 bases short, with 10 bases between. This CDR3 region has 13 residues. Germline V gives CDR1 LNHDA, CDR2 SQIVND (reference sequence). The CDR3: CASSILGGTEAFF. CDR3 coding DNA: TGTGCCAGTAGTATCCTCGGGGGTACTGAAGCTTTCTTT.

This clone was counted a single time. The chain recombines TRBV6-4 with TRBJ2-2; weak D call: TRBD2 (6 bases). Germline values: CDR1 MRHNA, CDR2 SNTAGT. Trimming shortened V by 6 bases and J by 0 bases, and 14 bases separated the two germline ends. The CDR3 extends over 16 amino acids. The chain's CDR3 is CASSLGTSANTGELFF. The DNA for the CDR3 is TGTGCCAGCAGCCTGGGGACTTCGGCGAACACCGGGGAGCTGTTTTTT.

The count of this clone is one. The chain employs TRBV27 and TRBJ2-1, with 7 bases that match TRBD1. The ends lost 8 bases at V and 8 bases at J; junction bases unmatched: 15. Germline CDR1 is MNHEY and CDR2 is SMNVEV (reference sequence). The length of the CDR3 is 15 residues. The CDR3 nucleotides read TGTGCCAGCTTGAAGACAGGGCAAAGGGACGATGAGCAGTTCTTC. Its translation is CASLKTGQRDDEQFF.

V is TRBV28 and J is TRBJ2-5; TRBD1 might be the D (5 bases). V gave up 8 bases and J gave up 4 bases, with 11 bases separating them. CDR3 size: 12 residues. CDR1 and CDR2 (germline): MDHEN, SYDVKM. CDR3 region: CASQGAGETQYF. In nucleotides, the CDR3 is TGTGCCAGCCAGGGCGCCGGAGAGACCCAGTACTTC.

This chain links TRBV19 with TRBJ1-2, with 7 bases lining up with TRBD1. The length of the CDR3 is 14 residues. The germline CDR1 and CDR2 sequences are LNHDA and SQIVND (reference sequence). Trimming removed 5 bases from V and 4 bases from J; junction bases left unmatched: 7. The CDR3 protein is CASSRGGKIYGYTF. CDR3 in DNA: TGTGCCAGTAGTCGAGGGGGCAAGATCTATGGCTACACCTTC.

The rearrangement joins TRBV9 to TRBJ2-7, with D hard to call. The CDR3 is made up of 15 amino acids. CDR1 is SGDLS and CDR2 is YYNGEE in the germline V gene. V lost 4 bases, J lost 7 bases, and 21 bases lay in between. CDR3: CASSPRGDTTGEQYF. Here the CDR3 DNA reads TGTGCCAGCAGCCCAAGAGGTGACACCACCGGAGAGCAGTACTTC.

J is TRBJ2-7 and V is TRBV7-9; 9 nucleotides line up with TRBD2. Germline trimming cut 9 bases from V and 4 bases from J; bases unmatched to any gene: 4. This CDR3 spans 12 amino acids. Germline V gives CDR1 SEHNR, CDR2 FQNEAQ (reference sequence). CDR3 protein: CASGREGYEQYF. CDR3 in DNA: TGTGCCAGTGGGCGGGAGGGGTACGAGCAGTACTTC.

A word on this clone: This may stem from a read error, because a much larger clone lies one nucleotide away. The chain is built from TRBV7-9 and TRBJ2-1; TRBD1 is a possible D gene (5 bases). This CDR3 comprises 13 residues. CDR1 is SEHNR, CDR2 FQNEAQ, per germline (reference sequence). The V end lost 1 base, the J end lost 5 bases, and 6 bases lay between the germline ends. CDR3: CASSLGQNNEQFF. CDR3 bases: TGTGCCAGCAGCTTAGGACAGAACAATGAGCAGTTCTTC.

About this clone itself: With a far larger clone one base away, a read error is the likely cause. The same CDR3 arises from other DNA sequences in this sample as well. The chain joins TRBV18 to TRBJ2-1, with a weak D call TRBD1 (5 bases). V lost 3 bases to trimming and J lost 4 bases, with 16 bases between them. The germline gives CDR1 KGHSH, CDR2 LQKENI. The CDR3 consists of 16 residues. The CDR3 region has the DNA TGTGCCAGCTCACCCCCCAACAGGAGAGATTACAATGAGCAGTTCTTC. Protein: CASSPPNRRDYNEQFF.

The CDR3 DNA follows: TGTGCCAGCAGCCCAGCGGGGGATACGCAGTATTTT. This encodes CASSPAGDTQYF. The rearrangement links TRBV7-2 to TRBJ2-3; 7 nucleotides agree with TRBD2. Losses at the gene ends were 5 bases for V and 6 bases for J; bases not matched to a gene: 2. Germline V lookup: CDR1 SGHTA, CDR2 FQGNSA. CDR3 length equals 12 residues.

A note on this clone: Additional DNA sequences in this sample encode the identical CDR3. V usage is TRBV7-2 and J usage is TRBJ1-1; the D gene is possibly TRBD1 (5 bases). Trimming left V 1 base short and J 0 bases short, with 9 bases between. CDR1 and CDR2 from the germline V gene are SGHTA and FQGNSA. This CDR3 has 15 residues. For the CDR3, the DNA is TGTGCCAGCAGCTTAGGACAGATAATGAACACTGAAGCTTTCTTT. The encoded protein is CASSLGQIMNTEAFF.

CDR3 sequence (DNA): TGCGCCAGCAGCCAAGTACAAGCGGGAGAGGCCTACGAGCAGTACTTC. It yields the protein CASSQVQAGEAYEQYF. The gene calls are TRBV4-3 and TRBJ2-7; TRBD2 aligns across 8 bases. V shed 1 base and J 2 bases; nucleotides not matched to a gene: 7. Germline V lookup: CDR1 LGHNA, CDR2 YSLEER. The CDR3 is 16 residues long.

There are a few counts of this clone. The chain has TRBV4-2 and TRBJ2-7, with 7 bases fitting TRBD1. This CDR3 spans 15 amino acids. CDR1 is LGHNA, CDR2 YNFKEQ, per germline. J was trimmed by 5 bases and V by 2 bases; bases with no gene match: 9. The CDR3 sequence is CASSQLYDRENEQYF. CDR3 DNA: TGTGCCAGCAGCCAACTCTATGACAGGGAAAACGAGCAGTACTTC.

CDR3 residues: CASSLATTSGRRTDTQYF. DNA for the CDR3: TGTGCCAGCAGCTTGGCCACGACTAGCGGAAGAAGGACAGATACGCAGTATTTT. The J gene is TRBJ2-3, the V gene TRBV5-4, with 9 bases that match TRBD2. V was pared by 0 bases and J by 3 bases, with 11 bases of the junction left unmatched. CDR3 size: 18 residues. Germline CDR1 reads SGHNT; CDR2 reads YYREEE (reference sequence).

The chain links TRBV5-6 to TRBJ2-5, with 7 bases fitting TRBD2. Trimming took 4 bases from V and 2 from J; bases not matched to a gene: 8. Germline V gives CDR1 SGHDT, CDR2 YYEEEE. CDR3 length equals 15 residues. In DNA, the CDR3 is TGTGCCAGCAGCCAGTTGTCAGCGGGACAAGAGACCCAGTACTTC. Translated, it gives CASSQLSAGQETQYF.

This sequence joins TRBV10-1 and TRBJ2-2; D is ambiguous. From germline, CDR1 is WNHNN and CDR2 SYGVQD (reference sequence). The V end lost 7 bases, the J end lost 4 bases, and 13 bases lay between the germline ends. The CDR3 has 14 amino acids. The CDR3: CASTKDHTTGELFF. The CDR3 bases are TGCGCCAGCACCAAGGACCACACCACCGGGGAGCTGTTTTTT.

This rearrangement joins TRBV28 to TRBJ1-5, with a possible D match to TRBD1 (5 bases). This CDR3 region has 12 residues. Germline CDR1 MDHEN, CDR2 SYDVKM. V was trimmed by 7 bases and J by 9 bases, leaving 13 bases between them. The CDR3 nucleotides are TGTGCCAGCACCCAGGGTATTTGGCCCCAGCATTTT. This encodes CASTQGIWPQHF.

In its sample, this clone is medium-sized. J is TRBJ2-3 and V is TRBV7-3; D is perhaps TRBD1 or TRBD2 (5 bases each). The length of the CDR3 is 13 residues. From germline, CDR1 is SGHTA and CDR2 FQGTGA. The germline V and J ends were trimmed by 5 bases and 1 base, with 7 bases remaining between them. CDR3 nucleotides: TGTGCCAGCAGCAGGGACGGCACAGATACGCAGTATTTT. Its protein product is CASSRDGTDTQYF. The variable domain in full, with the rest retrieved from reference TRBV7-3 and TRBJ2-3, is GAGVSQTPSNKVTEKGKYVELRCDPISGHTALYWYRQSLGQGPEFLIYFQGTGAADDSGLPNDRFFAVRPEGSVSTLKIQRTERGDSAVYLCASSRDGTDTQYFGPGTRLTVL.

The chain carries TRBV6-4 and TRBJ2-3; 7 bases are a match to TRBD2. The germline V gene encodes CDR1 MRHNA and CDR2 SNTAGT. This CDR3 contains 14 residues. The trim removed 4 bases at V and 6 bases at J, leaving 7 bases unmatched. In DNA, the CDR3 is TGTGCCAGCAGTGCGGCGGGAGTGAAGGATACGCAGTATTTT. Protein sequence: CASSAAGVKDTQYF.

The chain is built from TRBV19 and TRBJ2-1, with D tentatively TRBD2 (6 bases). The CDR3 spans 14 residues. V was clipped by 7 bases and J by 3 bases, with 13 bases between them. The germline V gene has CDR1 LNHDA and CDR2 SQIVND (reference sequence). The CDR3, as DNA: TGTGCCAGTACGGACGGGAGCTTCTACAATGAGCAGTTCTTC. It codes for CASTDGSFYNEQFF.

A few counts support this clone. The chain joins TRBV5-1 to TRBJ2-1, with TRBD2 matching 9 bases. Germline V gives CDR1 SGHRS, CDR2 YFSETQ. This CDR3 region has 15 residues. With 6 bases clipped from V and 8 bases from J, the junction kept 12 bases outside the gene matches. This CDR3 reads CASISGTSLSDEQFF. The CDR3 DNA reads TGCGCCAGCATCTCCGGGACTAGCTTGAGCGATGAGCAGTTCTTC.

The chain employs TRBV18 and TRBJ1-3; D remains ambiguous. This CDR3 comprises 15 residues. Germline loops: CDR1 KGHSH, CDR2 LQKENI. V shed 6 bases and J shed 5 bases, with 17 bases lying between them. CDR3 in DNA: TGTGCCAGCTCTGGAAACACCGGGAATCGAAACACCATATATTTT. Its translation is CASSGNTGNRNTIYF.